This TCR beta chain was sequenced for a study of shared clonotypes between healthy human individuals. Study-level findings and limits: Clonotype sharing across a few donors was observed for around 4.5% of naive CD4 clonotypes.

Free of recent acute infections or vaccinations, the donors were healthy HIV-negative adults. Only one count was recorded for this clone. Its antigen is as yet unknown. Sorted-subset replicate PCR reactions were performed with 150 to 200 ng DNA, corresponding to roughly 30,000 T cell genomes. Data came from immunoSEQ multiplex PCR; TCRdb stores just in-frame clones and leaves some out. The data show about 2.3 million clones, approximately 93% seen once. The origin of this receptor is a man younger than 35 in good health. Some clones in this sample may be carry-over from other donors' samples. Sequenced input: naive CD4+ T cells from PBMCs. The subset was: CD45RA+ positively selected.

This CDR3 reads CAWTSGGSHNQPQHF. CDR3 bases: TGTGCCTGGACTTCCGGCGGGTCTCACAATCAGCCCCAGCATTTT. This chain connects TRBV30 to TRBJ1-5; D unresolved. V lost 4 bases and J 3 bases, leaving 16 bases between the germline ends. CDR3 size: 15 residues. Per the germline V gene, CDR1 is GTSNPN and CDR2 is SVGIG (reference sequence).